This T cell receptor beta chain originates from a study of cytomegalovirus exposure and HLA in healthy donors (dated 2017 in TCRdb). About the study as a whole: A later analysis indicated that the 100 to 150 validation repertoires were generated on the platform also employed for the 600 to 750 repertoires of the first cohort. The study was designed to test whether signatures of past pathogen exposure could be identified by cataloging public T cell receptors. Along with the approximately 700-subject first cohort, a separate validation cohort of some 130 different subjects was used. To predict cytomegalovirus infection status, the study combined high-throughput TCR immunosequencing, statistical association of individual TCRs with disease status, and machine learning.

Library preparation employed the immunoSEQ multiplex PCR assay. As for the authors' bioinformatics: A statistical classification framework was built for diagnosing cytomegalovirus status from the catalog of TCR beta chain sequences. Imported from immuneACCESS, the table was reduced by TCRdb to in-frame sequences with V and J called. These copies leave out some clones; in studies compared against another copy, an unresolved V gene accounts for under half, and the cause of the remainder is not known. V, J and clone size were drawn from that table, and D and trimming were deduced from the DNA. Counted in this sample were 150,000 to 200,000 clones; 81% of them appeared once. The ten most abundant clones make up roughly 1.2% of the sample. Ends trimmed: V by 6 bases, J by 8 bases; bases unmatched to a gene: 13. In the germline V gene (reference sequence), CDR1 corresponds to MNHNY and CDR2 to SVGAGI. Taken from cysteine to phenylalanine, the CDR3 has 14 residues. The DNA shown is the 42-base CDR3, in frame from base 1.

This clone was recorded only once. Its recognized antigen is unknown. No base quality information exists; no much larger clone differs at one position. Separate from the roughly 650-subject first cohort, the validation cohort of some 130 subjects was the group to which the donors belonged. Broader findings and caveats from the paper: A later analysis lacked HLA typing for the validation cohort, so it scored co-occurrence in that cohort across all 120 or so repertoires. Of the cluster scores, 85% to 95% were above 0 in a later analysis, which found that TCRs clustered in the first cohort also tended to co-occur in the approximately 120 validation repertoires. The classifier was reported to diagnose cytomegalovirus status with high specificity and sensitivity in both the original and validation cohorts. A total of 150 to 200 TCR beta chains were listed by the study as associated with cytomegalovirus. According to the authors, the approach could potentially be generalized to other disease states and immunological phenotypes. Most TCR sequences were seen in very few donors, while some public TCRs were found in many individuals. In vitro tests confirmed that a few of the cytomegalovirus-associated TCR beta chains recognize cytomegalovirus antigens.

The source is a woman aged 25 to 39 in good health and CMV-seronegative. The chain is encoded by TRBV6-6 joined to TRBJ2-7, with 7 middle bases fitting TRBD1. Material: PBMCs. The CDR3 reads CASSEGQAARKQYF. At the DNA level, the sequence is TGTGCCAGCAGCGAAGGACAGGCCGCACGCAAGCAGTACTTC.